This T cell receptor (beta chain) was obtained from a study of shared clonotypes between healthy human individuals. Clones were read by immunoSEQ multiplex PCR, and TCRdb kept only the in-frame ones, dropping some. The table includes roughly 760,000 clones, under 80% detected once. CDR3 length equals 18 residues. The V gene end was trimmed by 1 base and the J gene end by 4 bases; junction bases not matched to a gene: 8. The germline V gene has CDR1 MGHRA and CDR2 YSYEKL. The sequenced sample consisted of memory CD4+ T cells sorted from blood. Subset reported: CD45RA-negative fraction. The receptor was isolated from a woman aged 25 to 39 in good health. The chain couples TRBV4-1 to TRBJ2-6, with 9 bases lining up with TRBD2. CDR3 loop: CASSQVKREVWGANVLTF. The CDR3 DNA reads TGCGCCAGCAGCCAAGTGAAGCGGGAGGTGTGGGGGGCCAACGTCCTGACTTTC.